This T cell receptor (beta chain) was identified during a study of blood T cell repertoires in COVID-19. Study details: COVID-19 samples, acute and convalescent, were from the United States, Italy and Spain. Nucleic acid was either cDNA or gDNA, and it came from T cells, B-cell-depleted T cells, or PBMCs.

CDR1 and CDR2 (germline): GTSNPN, SVGIG (reference sequence). The germline V and J ends were trimmed by 1 base and 3 bases, with 7 bases remaining between them. The CDR3 totals 12 residues. As processed by the authors: The authors estimated nucleated cell counts from reference gene primer amplification. Here immunoSEQ multiplex PCR was the method, and the copy in TCRdb shows in-frame clones only, minus some. Clonal size and the V and J genes are those of that table, whereas D and trimming came from the DNA. The sample yields roughly 150,000 clones, approximately 84% seen once. This clone was recorded once.

This clonotype was sampled from an elderly woman with acute or convalescent COVID-19. Sequencing was performed on peripheral blood. This chain joins TRBV30 and TRBJ2-7, with D unresolved. The CDR3 DNA is TGTGCCTGGAGTGATATGAGCTACGAGCAGTACTTC. Protein: CAWSDMSYEQYF.